This T cell receptor (beta chain) stems from a study of T cells in Graves' hyperthyroidism and ophthalmopathy. The CDR3 is 16 amino acids. Germline V gene sequence: CDR1 LGHNA, CDR2 YSLEER. V shed 0 bases, J shed 5 bases, and the junction held 6 bases outside the gene matches. It was RNA transcripts that yielded the amplified TCR beta CDR3 regions. When the TCR CDR3 underwent first-round RT-PCR, the HTBI primer set was used. TCRdb independently ran MiXCR on the multiplex PCR reads; one entry per CDR3 protein. Of about 840,000 distinct CDR3 sequences detected, over 35% appear once; the ten largest clones hold 7.5% to 9.5%.

The clonotype originates from a man in his late teens or twenties with Graves' hyperthyroidism. Source material: blood. This sequence joins TRBV4-3 and TRBJ2-2, with 7 bases identical to TRBD2. The CDR3 spells CASSQEVGRRTGELFF. The DNA for the CDR3 is TGCGCCAGCAGCCAAGAGGTCGGGAGGAGGACCGGGGAGCTGTTTTTT.